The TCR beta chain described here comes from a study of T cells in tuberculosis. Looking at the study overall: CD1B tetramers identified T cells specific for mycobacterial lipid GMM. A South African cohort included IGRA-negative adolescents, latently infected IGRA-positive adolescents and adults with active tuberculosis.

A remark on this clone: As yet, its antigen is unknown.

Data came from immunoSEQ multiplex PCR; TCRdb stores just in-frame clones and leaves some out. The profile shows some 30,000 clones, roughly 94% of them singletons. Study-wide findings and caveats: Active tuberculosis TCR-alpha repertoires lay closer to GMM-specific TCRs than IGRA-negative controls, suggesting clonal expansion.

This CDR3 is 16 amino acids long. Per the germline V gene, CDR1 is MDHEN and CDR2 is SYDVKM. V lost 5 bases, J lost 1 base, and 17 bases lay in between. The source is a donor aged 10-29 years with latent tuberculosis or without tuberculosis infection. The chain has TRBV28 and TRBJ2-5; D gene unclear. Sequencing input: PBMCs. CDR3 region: CASSIGTRALQETQYF. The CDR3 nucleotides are TGTGCCAGCAGTATTGGTACCCGAGCCCTCCAAGAGACCCAGTACTTC.